Sequencing of this T cell receptor beta chain was carried out in a study of CD8+CD57+ T cells in acquired aplastic anemia. The wider study: An average of about 3.4 ug of DNA was obtained from sorted CD4+ and CD8+ cells.

There are 15 residues in the CDR3. The germline gives CDR1 SNHLY, CDR2 FYNNEI. V lost 5 bases and J lost 0, with 8 bases in between. This clonotype came up many times. Its antigen is not identified. The study, taken as a whole, reports: Overlapping CD8+ CDR3 repertoires of patients and controls contained about 27 shared sequences.

CDR3 and TCR beta VDJ profiling relied on a genomic DNA template. One entry per CDR3 protein, called by TCRdb with MiXCR from the reads. The data hold just over 450,000 distinct CDR3 sequences, with 25% to 40% observed a single time. Patients who underwent sequencing had shown CD8+CD57+ cell expansion by flow cytometry. Every patient had severe acquired aplastic anemia. Prior therapy had not been administered to any patient at the time of blood sampling. Specimen: sorted CD4+, CD8+, or CD8+CD57+ T cells (not recorded which) from PBMCs. The chain joins TRBV2 to TRBJ2-6, with D possibly being TRBD2 (5 bases). The TCR comes from a human donor with aplastic anemia. CDR3 in DNA: TGTGCCAGCAGTTGGGAGCCCTCTGGGGCCAACGTCCTGACTTTC. It yields the protein CASSWEPSGANVLTF.